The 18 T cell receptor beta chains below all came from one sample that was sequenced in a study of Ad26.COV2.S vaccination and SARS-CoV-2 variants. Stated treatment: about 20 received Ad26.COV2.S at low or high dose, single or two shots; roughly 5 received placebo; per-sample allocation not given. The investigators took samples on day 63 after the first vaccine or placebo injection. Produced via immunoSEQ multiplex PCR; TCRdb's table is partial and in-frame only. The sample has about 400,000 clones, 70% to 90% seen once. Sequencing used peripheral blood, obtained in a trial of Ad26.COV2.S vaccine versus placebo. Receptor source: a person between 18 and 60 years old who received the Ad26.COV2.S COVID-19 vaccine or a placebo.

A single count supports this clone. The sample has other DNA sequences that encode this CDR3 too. The CDR3 reads CASSLASGSSYNEQFF. The DNA of the CDR3 is TGCGCCAGCAGCTTAGCTAGCGGGAGCTCCTACAATGAGCAGTTCTTC. The gene calls are TRBV5-1 and TRBJ2-1, with TRBD2 matching over 10 bases. Trimming took 2 bases from V and 0 from J; bases not matched to a gene: 2. Looked up from germline, CDR1 is SGHRS and CDR2 is YFSETQ. CDR3 length: 16 amino acids.

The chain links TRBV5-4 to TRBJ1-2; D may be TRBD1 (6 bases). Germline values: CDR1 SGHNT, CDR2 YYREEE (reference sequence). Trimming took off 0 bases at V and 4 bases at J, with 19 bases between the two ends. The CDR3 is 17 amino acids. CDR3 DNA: TGTGCCAGCAGCTTGGGCCAGAACGGGGGCGCGGGCTATGGCTACACCTTC. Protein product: CASSLGQNGGAGYGYTF.

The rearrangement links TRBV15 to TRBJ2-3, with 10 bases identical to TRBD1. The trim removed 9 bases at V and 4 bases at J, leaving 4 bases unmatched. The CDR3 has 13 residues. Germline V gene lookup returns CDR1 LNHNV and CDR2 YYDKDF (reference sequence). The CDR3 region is CATKGQGADTQYF. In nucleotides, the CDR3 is TGTGCCACTAAAGGACAGGGGGCAGATACGCAGTATTTT.

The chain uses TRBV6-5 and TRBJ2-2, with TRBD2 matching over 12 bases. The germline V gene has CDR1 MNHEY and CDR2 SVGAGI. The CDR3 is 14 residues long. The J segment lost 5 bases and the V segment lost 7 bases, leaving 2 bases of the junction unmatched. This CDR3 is CASNGLAGTGELFF. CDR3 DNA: TGTGCCAGCAACGGACTAGCGGGAACCGGGGAGCTGTTTTTT.

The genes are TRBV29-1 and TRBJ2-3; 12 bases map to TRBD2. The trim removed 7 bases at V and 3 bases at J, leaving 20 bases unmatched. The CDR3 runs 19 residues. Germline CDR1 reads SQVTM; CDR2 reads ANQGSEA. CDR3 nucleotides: TGCAGCGGGAGAGTCCAGGGGGTGCGGACTAGCGGGAAGACAGATACGCAGTATTTT. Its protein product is CSGRVQGVRTSGKTDTQYF.

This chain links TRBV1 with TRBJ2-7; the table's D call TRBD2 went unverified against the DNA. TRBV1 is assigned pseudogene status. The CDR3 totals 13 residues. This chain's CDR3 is CTKGLAKTYEQYF. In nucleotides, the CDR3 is TGCACCAAAGGACTAGCCAAAACCTACGAGCAGTACTTC.

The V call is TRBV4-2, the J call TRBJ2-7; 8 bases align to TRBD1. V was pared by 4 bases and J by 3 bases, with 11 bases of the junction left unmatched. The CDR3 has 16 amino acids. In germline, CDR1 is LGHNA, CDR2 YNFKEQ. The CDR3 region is CASSPYSRDRYYEQYF. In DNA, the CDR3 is TGTGCCAGCAGCCCGTATAGCAGGGACAGGTACTACGAGCAGTACTTC.

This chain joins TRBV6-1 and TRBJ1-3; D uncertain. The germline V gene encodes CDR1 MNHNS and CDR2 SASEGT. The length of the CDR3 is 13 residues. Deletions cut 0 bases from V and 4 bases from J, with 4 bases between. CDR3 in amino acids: CASSEAPGNTIYF. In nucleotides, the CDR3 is TGTGCCAGCAGTGAAGCGCCAGGAAACACCATATATTTT.

DNA of the CDR3: TGTGCCAGCAGTTCCCACCCCTCCGCTAGCGGGAGGGAGGAGACCCAGTACTTC. It encodes CASSSHPSASGREETQYF. The chain is built from TRBV6-2 or TRBV6-3 and TRBJ2-5, with 12 bases that match TRBD2. The CDR3 is made up of 18 amino acids. V trimming: 4 bases; J trimming: 5 bases; junction bases outside the gene matches: 14. The germline V gene encodes CDR1 MNHEY and CDR2 SVGEGT.

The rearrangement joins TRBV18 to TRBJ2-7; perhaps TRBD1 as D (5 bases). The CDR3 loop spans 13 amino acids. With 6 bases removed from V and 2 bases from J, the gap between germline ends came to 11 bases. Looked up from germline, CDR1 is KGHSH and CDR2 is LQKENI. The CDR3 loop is CASSPDSPYEQYF. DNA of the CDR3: TGTGCCAGCTCTCCCGACAGCCCCTACGAGCAGTACTTC.

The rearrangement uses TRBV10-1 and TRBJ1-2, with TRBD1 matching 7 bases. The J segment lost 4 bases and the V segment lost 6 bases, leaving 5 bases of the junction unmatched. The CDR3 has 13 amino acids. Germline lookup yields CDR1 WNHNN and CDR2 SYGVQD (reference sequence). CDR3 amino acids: CASRQGSIYGYTF. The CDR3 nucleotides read TGCGCCAGCAGACAGGGGTCCATCTATGGCTACACCTTC.

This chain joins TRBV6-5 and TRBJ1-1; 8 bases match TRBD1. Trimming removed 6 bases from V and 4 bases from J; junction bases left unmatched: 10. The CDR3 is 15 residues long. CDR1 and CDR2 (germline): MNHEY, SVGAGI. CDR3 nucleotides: TGTGCCAGCAGAACAGGGACAGGACTCGGCACTGAAGCTTTCTTT. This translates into CASRTGTGLGTEAFF.

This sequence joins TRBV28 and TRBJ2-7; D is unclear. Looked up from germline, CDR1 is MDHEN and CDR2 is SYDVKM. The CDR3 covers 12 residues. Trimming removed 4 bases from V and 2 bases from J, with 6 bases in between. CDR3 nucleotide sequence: TGTGCCAGCAGTTACTCCGCCTACGAGCAGTACTTC. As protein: CASSYSAYEQYF.

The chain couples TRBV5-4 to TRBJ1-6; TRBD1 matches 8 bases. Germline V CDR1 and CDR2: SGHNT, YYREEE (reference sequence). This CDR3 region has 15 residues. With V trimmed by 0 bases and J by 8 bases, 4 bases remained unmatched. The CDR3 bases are TGTGCCAGCAGCTTGGATCAGGGGGCCCATTCACCCCTCCACTTT. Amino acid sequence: CASSLDQGAHSPLHF.

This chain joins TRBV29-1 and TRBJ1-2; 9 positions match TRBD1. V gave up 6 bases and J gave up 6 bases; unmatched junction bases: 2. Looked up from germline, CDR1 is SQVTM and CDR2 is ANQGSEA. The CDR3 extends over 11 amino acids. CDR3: CSVGQGHGYTF. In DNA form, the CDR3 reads TGCAGCGTGGGACAGGGACATGGCTACACCTTC. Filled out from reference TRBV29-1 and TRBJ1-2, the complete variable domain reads SAVISQKPSRDICQRGTSLTIQCQVDSQVTMMFWYRQQPGQSLTLIATANQGSEATYESGFVIDKFPISRPNLTFSTLTVSNMSPEDSSIYLCSVGQGHGYTFGSGTRLTVV.

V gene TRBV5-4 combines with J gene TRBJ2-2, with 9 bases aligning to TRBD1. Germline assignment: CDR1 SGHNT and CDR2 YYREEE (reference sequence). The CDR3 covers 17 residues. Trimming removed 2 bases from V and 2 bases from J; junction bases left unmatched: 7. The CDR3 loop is CASSFNRGRGNTGELFF. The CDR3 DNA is TGTGCCAGCAGCTTTAACAGGGGGCGGGGTAACACCGGGGAGCTGTTTTTT.

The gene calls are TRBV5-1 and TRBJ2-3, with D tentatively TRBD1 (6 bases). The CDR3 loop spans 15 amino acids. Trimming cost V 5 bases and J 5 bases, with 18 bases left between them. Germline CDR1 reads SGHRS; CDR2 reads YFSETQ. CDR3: CASRHNRVGGDTQYF. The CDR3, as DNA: TGCGCCAGCAGACATAACAGGGTTGGAGGAGATACGCAGTATTTT.

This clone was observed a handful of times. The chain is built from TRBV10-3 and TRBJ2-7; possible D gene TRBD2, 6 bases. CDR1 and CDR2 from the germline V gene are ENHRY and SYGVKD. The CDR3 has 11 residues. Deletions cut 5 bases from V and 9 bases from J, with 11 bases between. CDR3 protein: CAISWGERQYF. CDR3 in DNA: TGTGCCATCAGTTGGGGGGAAAGGCAGTACTTC.